What follows is one TCR beta chain and its context. What it binds is unknown. The source of the sample is a study of CD4 T cell repertoires in COVID-19. Study-wide results and caveats: Suggested intraclonal diversification: top SARS-CoV-2-reactive clonotypes appeared in two or three memory subsets. Between about 6 and 28% of SARS-CoV-2 clonotypes also appeared in SARS-CoV and/or HKU1 spike cultures.

The memory T cells were sequenced right after ex vivo isolation, without culture. Produced via immunoSEQ multiplex PCR; TCRdb's table is partial and in-frame only. The table includes about 75,000 clones, around 82% detected once. The origin of this receptor is a human donor who had COVID-19. Source: CD4+ T cells from peripheral blood, taken after recovery from COVID-19.

The CDR3 loop is CSAATRRGGDTEAFF. The CDR3 DNA follows: TGCAGCGCAGCTACTCGCCGGGGAGGGGACACTGAAGCTTTCTTT. The gene calls are TRBV29-1 and TRBJ1-1; possible D gene TRBD1, 5 bases. CDR1 is SQVTM and CDR2 is ANQGSEA in the germline V gene. Trimming pared 7 bases from V and 3 bases from J, leaving 21 bases between. The CDR3 contains 15 residues. The entire variable domain, with the rest obtained from reference TRBV29-1 and TRBJ1-1, is as follows: SAVISQKPSRDICQRGTSLTIQCQVDSQVTMMFWYRQQPGQSLTLIATANQGSEATYESGFVIDKFPISRPNLTFSTLTVSNMSPEDSSIYLCSAATRRGGDTEAFFGQGTRLTVV.